This TCR beta chain was documented in a study of molecular identifiers for immune sequencing clone quantification. This CDR3 spans 15 amino acids. V was clipped by 3 bases and J by 1 base; unmatched bases: 5. CDR1 is SGHRS, CDR2 YFSETQ, per germline. This clonotype has ten or more counts. From the PCR reads, TCRdb called clonotypes with MiXCR, one entry per CDR3 protein. The table lists 400,000 to 600,000 distinct CDR3 sequences, 20% to 25% of them singletons. Sequenced: naive CD8+ T cells from blood, with Jurkat cell RNA spiked in. Subset indicated: FACS-sorted CD8+CD4-CCR7+CD45RA+ naive T cells. This receptor was identified in a human donor in good health. Some libraries in this study had Jurkat cell RNA spiked in. This chain links TRBV5-1 with TRBJ1-1; the match to TRBD1 covers 8 bases. This chain's CDR3 is CASSYRTGTNTEAFF. CDR3 coding DNA: TGCGCCAGCAGCTATCGGACAGGGACGAACACTGAAGCTTTCTTT.